Listed below are T cell receptor beta chains from one sample, sequenced in a study of cytotoxic CD8 clonotypes in ibrutinib-treated CLL. Libraries were prepared by immunoSEQ multiplex PCR; TCRdb keeps only in-frame clonotypes and omits some of them. The table shows some 200,000 clones, with about 72% occurring only once. Sequencing used PBMCs, obtained after 24 months of ibrutinib treatment. The receptors originated from a human donor with chronic lymphocytic leukemia. The CDR3 runs from the conserved cysteine through the conserved F or W. The order of the fields is V gene, J gene, D gene, clone size, CDR3 DNA, CDR3 protein. A D gene is named only where the DNA matches it firmly. The size entry is marked missing in some rows and otherwise reads once, few, many or a size class.

>TRBV18|TRBJ2-5|-|few
TGTGCCAGCTCACCACGCACCCCAGAGACCCAGTACTTC
CASSPRTPETQYF
>TRBV11-2|TRBJ2-7|-|-
TGTGCCAGCAGCTTAGATCACCACTTC
CASSLDHHF
>TRBV19|TRBJ2-5|TRBD2|-
TGTGCCAGTAGTACACACTCGTCGGGGGGAAGAGAGACCCAGTACTTC
CASSTHSSGGRETQYF
>TRBV27|TRBJ2-5|TRBD2|-
TGTGCCAGCAGTCCCTTGGGACTAGCGGGAGCCTTTTCGTCCCAGTACTTC
CASSPLGLAGAFSSQYF
>TRBV2|TRBJ1-5|TRBD1|-
TGTGCCAGCAGCAGGGACAGGAGGAACGGTCAGCCCCAGCATTTT
CASSRDRRNGQPQHF
>TRBV14|TRBJ2-7|-|few
TGTGCCAGCAGCCAAGTGGCCTTTTACGAGCAGTACTTC
CASSQVAFYEQYF
>TRBV28|TRBJ2-5|-|few
TGTGCCAGCAGTTTCGGCCGGGGGGACATCTCAGTGACCCAGTACTTC
CASSFGRGDISVTQYF
>TRBV7-2|TRBJ2-7|-|-
TGTGCCAGCAGCGCCCTAACTAGCACCGAGCAGTACTTC
CASSALTSTEQYF
>TRBV6-1|TRBJ1-2|-|-
TGTGCCAGCACGGGAAGGGCTGGTCGGGGCTACACCTTC
CASTGRAGRGYTF
>TRBV6-5|TRBJ1-5|-|-
TGTGCCAGCAGTTCCCGGGACCCCCGCAATCAGCCCCAGCATTTT
CASSSRDPRNQPQHF
>TRBV27|TRBJ2-3|-|-
TGTGCCAGGACAGTGGTCAGCACAGATACGCAGTATTTT
CARTVVSTDTQYF
>TRBV5-4|TRBJ2-5|-|-
TGTGCCAGCAGCAATTCCGGACAGCAAGAGACCCAGTACTTC
CASSNSGQQETQYF
>TRBV12-5|TRBJ2-1|-|-
TGTGCTAGTGGCCCCGGGGGATGGTACAATGAGCAGTTCTTC
CASGPGGWYNEQFF